These 11 T cell receptor beta chains came from one sample sequenced in a study of human CD8 memory T cell subsets. Preparation of the TCR beta libraries relied on UMI-labeled 5' RACE. With the 5' RACE reads reprocessed, TCRdb shows one record per CDR3 protein and no DNA. Recorded for this sample: about 10,000 distinct CDR3 sequences. The material sequenced was CD8+ T cells from PBMCs. The receptors come from a human donor in good health.

J is TRBJ2-1 and V is TRBV6-2 or TRBV6-3; TCRdb reports TRBD2, a call that lacks DNA to check it against. CDR1 is MNHEY and CDR2 is SVGEGT in the germline V gene. There are 14 residues in the CDR3. CDR3 region: CASSYSPAGVEQFF.

The chain links TRBV19 to TRBJ1-1; as DNA is missing, the TRBD1 call by TCRdb cannot be tested. There are 14 residues in the CDR3. The germline V gene has CDR1 LNHDA and CDR2 SQIVND (reference sequence). CDR3: CASSIVGQTTEAFF.

The rearrangement links TRBV20-1 to TRBJ1-2; without DNA, the TCRdb call of TRBD1 cannot be checked. The CDR3 sequence is 14 residues long. Per the germline V gene, CDR1 is DFQATT and CDR2 is SNEGSKA (reference sequence). The CDR3 reads CSATGTGVDGGYTF.

The chain links TRBV28 to TRBJ1-3; no DNA is available, so the TRBD1 call from TCRdb remains unchecked. Germline CDR1 MDHEN, CDR2 SYDVKM. CDR3 length: 16 residues. The CDR3 protein is CASSMTGQRSGNTIYF.

The V and J genes are TRBV11-2 and TRBJ1-1; TCRdb names TRBD1, which stays unverified in the absence of DNA. CDR1 is SGHAT and CDR2 is FQNNGV in the germline V gene. This CDR3 is 15 amino acids long. CDR3 sequence reads: CASTIKRVGVTEAFF.

J is TRBJ1-6 and V is TRBV20-1; no DNA is available, so the TRBD1 call from TCRdb remains unchecked. Germline V lookup: CDR1 DFQATT, CDR2 SNEGSKA (reference sequence). CDR3 length: 12 residues. The CDR3: CSSGQGSSPLHF.

The V and J genes are TRBV2 and TRBJ2-7; without DNA, the TCRdb call of TRBD1 cannot be checked. The length of the CDR3 is 15 residues. Per the germline V gene, CDR1 is SNHLY and CDR2 is FYNNEI. The CDR3: CASSVSPRTGDEQYF.

The CDR3 is CASSHAQGMNTEAFF. This chain uses TRBV7-9 with TRBJ1-1; lacking DNA, the TRBD1 call made by TCRdb goes unchecked. This CDR3 is 15 amino acids long. The germline CDR1 and CDR2 sequences are SEHNR and FQNEAQ (reference sequence).

This rearrangement joins TRBV3-1 to TRBJ1-1; TCRdb picks TRBD1, but there is no DNA to check that call. The CDR3 totals 13 residues. Germline loops: CDR1 LGHDT, CDR2 YNNKEL (reference sequence). The CDR3 spells CASSPPGTLEAFF.

This sequence joins TRBV6-2 or TRBV6-3 and TRBJ2-7; TCRdb gives TRBD2 as the D gene, but with no DNA this cannot be confirmed. The CDR3 extends over 15 amino acids. CDR1 and CDR2 from the germline V gene are MNHEY and SVGEGT. The CDR3 spells CASSMFASGREEQYF.

This chain links TRBV6-5 with TRBJ2-3; the D gene TCRdb calls, TRBD1, cannot be checked with no DNA. The CDR3 is 14 amino acids. CDR1 and CDR2 (germline): MNHEY, SVGAGI. The CDR3 is CASSGTGNTDTQYF.